These 23 T cell receptor beta chains originate from one sample sequenced in a study of T cell repertoires in cytomegalovirus infection. Their antigens remain unidentified. TCRdb independently ran MiXCR on the reads; one entry per CDR3 protein. The sample has about a million distinct CDR3 sequences, less than 40% seen once. The input for sequencing was cultured CD8+ T cells from PBMCs, taken from culture after CMV antigen stimulation. The receptors here all came from a human donor in good health (CMV status not recorded). Some clones in this sample may be carry-over from other donors' samples.

The chain employs TRBV7-9 and TRBJ2-3; 7 bases are a match to TRBD2. Per germline, CDR1 SEHNR and CDR2 FQNEAQ (reference sequence). With 5 bases clipped from V and 2 bases from J, the junction kept 4 bases outside the gene matches. This CDR3 has 14 amino acids. The CDR3 here is CASSQRGVTDTQYF. CDR3 sequence (DNA): TGTGCCAGCAGCCAGCGGGGCGTCACAGATACGCAGTATTTT.

This clonotype has more than one count but fewer than ten. The V and J genes are TRBV9 and TRBJ1-2; D unresolved. This CDR3 is built from 15 residues. Per the germline V gene, CDR1 is SGDLS and CDR2 is YYNGEE. V was cut by 0 bases and J by 3 bases, with 12 bases left in between. The CDR3 sequence is CASSVARLDHYGYTF. The CDR3 DNA reads as TGTGCCAGCAGCGTAGCCCGGTTAGATCACTATGGCTACACCTTC.

Only a few counts were recorded for this clonotype. The CDR3 coding sequence is TGTGCCAGCAGCCCCCCCGGGACAGCGAACACTGAAGCTTTCTTT. Protein sequence: CASSPPGTANTEAFF. The chain uses TRBV7-9 and TRBJ1-1; 7 bases align to TRBD1. V was clipped by 5 bases and J by 1 base; unmatched bases: 7. CDR1 SEHNR and CDR2 FQNEAQ come from the germline V gene (reference sequence). The CDR3 is made up of 15 amino acids.

This clonotype was observed a handful of times. The gene calls are TRBV4-3 and TRBJ2-4; the match to TRBD1 covers 9 bases. The CDR3 is made up of 14 amino acids. Per the germline V gene, CDR1 is LGHNA and CDR2 is YSLEER. V was clipped by 5 bases and J by 8 bases; unmatched bases: 7. CDR3 DNA sequence: TGCGCCAGCAGCTCCCGACAGGGGGGGGACATTCAGTACTTC. Translating gives CASSSRQGGDIQYF.

The V gene is TRBV5-5, the J gene TRBJ2-2, with D uncertain. V was clipped by 6 bases and J by 6 bases, with 6 bases between them. This CDR3 has 11 residues. CDR1 and CDR2 (germline): SGHKS, YYEKEE (reference sequence). The CDR3 loop reads CASTNSGELFF. Written as DNA, the CDR3 is TGTGCCAGCACCAATTCCGGGGAGCTGTTTTTT.

This clonotype was found a few times. This chain joins TRBV12-3 or TRBV12-4 and TRBJ1-1; D uncertain. V gave up 5 bases and J gave up 10 bases, with 11 bases separating them. CDR3 size: 11 residues. CDR3: CASSENGVAFF. In DNA, the CDR3 is TGTGCCAGCAGTGAAAACGGAGTAGCTTTCTTT.

V gene TRBV6-1 combines with J gene TRBJ1-5, with TRBD1 identical over 7 bases. Trimming at V came to 1 base and at J to 1 base, leaving 1 base not matched to a gene. This CDR3 region has 15 residues. Germline loops: CDR1 MNHNS, CDR2 SASEGT. This CDR3 is CASSEEGASNQPQHF. The CDR3 nucleotides are TGTGCCAGCAGTGAAGAGGGGGCAAGCAATCAGCCCCAGCATTTT.

This clonotype was observed a few times. The J gene is TRBJ2-7, the V gene TRBV11-1; 10 bases fit TRBD1. CDR3 length: 16 residues. Germline-derived CDR1 and CDR2 are SGHAT and FQDESV (reference sequence). Trimming at V came to 5 bases and at J to 1 base, leaving 8 bases not matched to a gene. Here the CDR3 reads CASSNRWTGGSYEQYF. In DNA, the CDR3 is TGTGCCAGCAGCAACCGGTGGACAGGGGGATCCTACGAGCAGTACTTC.

In its sample, this clonotype was seen a few times. The chain carries TRBV27 and TRBJ2-1, with 8 positions matching TRBD2. The V segment lost 2 bases and the J segment 4 bases; nucleotides outside the gene matches: 13. CDR1 and CDR2 from the germline V gene are MNHEY and SMNVEV (reference sequence). The length of the CDR3 is 18 residues. The CDR3: CASSLRGGERGLYNEQFF. CDR3 bases: TGTGCCAGCAGTTTAAGGGGGGGGGAGCGGGGGCTGTACAATGAGCAGTTCTTC.

This clonotype was picked up a small number of times. J is TRBJ2-1 and V is TRBV7-8; D tentatively reads TRBD1 or TRBD2 (5 bases each). Germline assignment: CDR1 SGHVS and CDR2 FQNEAQ. This CDR3 comprises 14 residues. Between the trimmed V and J ends, which lost 7 bases and 3 bases, there was a span of 13 bases. CDR3: CASTPRGSYNEQFF. CDR3 DNA: TGTGCCAGCACTCCTCGGGGCAGCTACAATGAGCAGTTCTTC.

This clonotype was detected ten times or more. The rearrangement uses TRBV7-2 and TRBJ2-2; D is undetermined. The CDR3 sequence is 16 residues long. V was cut by 3 bases and J by 4 bases, with 15 bases left in between. Germline V CDR1 and CDR2: SGHTA, FQGNSA. CDR3 region: CASSFADVGSTGELFF. The CDR3 DNA is TGTGCCAGCAGCTTTGCCGACGTAGGATCCACCGGGGAGCTGTTTTTT.

This clonotype was detected only a few times. The rearrangement joins TRBV29-1 to TRBJ2-7; possible D gene TRBD1, 5 bases. From germline, CDR1 is SQVTM and CDR2 ANQGSEA. The V end lost 6 bases, the J end lost 2 bases, and 11 bases lay between the germline ends. CDR3 length equals 12 residues. CDR3 in DNA: TGCAGCGTCGCCAGGGAACCCTACGAGCAGTACGTC. Translating it yields CSVAREPYEQYV.

The chain joins TRBV6-6 to TRBJ2-1; 10 bases agree with TRBD1. V was clipped by 5 bases and J by 0 bases; unmatched bases: 4. CDR3 length: 16 amino acids. Germline V gene data show CDR1 as MNHNY and CDR2 as SVGAGI (reference sequence). As DNA, the CDR3 is TGTGCCAGCAGTGAGGGACAGGGGTTCTCCTACAATGAGCAGTTCTTC. It specifies CASSEGQGFSYNEQFF.

The J gene is TRBJ2-2, the V gene TRBV20-1, with TRBD1 identical over 9 bases. The CDR3 has 15 residues. CDR1 is DFQATT, CDR2 SNEGSKA, per germline (reference sequence). With 3 bases clipped from V and 4 bases from J, the junction kept 6 bases outside the gene matches. The CDR3 nucleotides read TGCAGTGCTAGTCCCGGGACAGGGATCACCGGGGAGCTGTTTTTT. It codes for CSASPGTGITGELFF.

A few counts support this clonotype. The CDR3 nucleotides read TGTGCCAGCAGCCGCCTTTCGACTAGCGGGCTTTACGAGCAGTACGTC. Amino acid sequence: CASSRLSTSGLYEQYV. The chain has TRBV27 and TRBJ2-7; 10 nucleotides line up with TRBD2. The CDR3 sequence is 16 residues long. The trim removed 6 bases at V and 4 bases at J, leaving 12 bases unmatched. Germline assignment: CDR1 MNHEY and CDR2 SMNVEV (reference sequence).

CDR3 DNA sequence: TGTGCCAGCAGCTTGCTCGGACCGCGCCTAGGAGATTCACCCCTCCACTTT. Its translation: CASSLLGPRLGDSPLHF. This chain joins TRBV11-1 and TRBJ1-6; D is uncertain. The CDR3 has 17 amino acids. The ends were cut back, 3 bases at V and 8 bases at J, with 20 bases in the middle. Germline V gives CDR1 SGHAT, CDR2 FQDESV (reference sequence). Combining the CDR3 with reference TRBV11-1 and TRBJ1-6 gives the whole variable domain EAEVAQSPRYKITEKSQAVAFWCDPISGHATLYWYRQILGQGPELLVQFQDESVVDDSQLPKDRFSAERLKGVDSTLKIQPAELGDSAMYLCASSLLGPRLGDSPLHFGNGTRLTVT.

The chain uses TRBV7-9 and TRBJ2-4; TRBD2 might be the D (5 bases). Germline V gives CDR1 SEHNR, CDR2 FQNEAQ (reference sequence). CDR3 size: 16 residues. Trimming took 6 bases from V and 1 from J, leaving 16 bases between them. CDR3 residues: CASSPPSGGAKNIQYF. The CDR3 DNA sequence: TGTGCCAGCAGTCCCCCCTCGGGCGGGGCCAAAAACATTCAGTACTTC.

Many counts were recorded for this clonotype. The chain combines TRBV7-8 with TRBJ2-7; 11 bases match TRBD1. This CDR3 region has 15 residues. J was trimmed by 2 bases and V by 5 bases; bases with no gene match: 5. The germline CDR1 and CDR2 sequences are SGHVS and FQNEAQ. The CDR3 reads CASSQDRGPTYEQYF. DNA for the CDR3: TGTGCCAGCAGCCAGGACAGGGGGCCTACCTACGAGCAGTACTTC.

This chain uses TRBV7-6 with TRBJ2-2; the match to TRBD1 covers 7 bases. Germline CDR1 and CDR2: SGHVS and FNYEAQ. V trimming: 5 bases; J trimming: 1 base; junction bases outside the gene matches: 7. The CDR3 runs 16 residues. The DNA for the CDR3 is TGTGCCAGCAGCGATACAGGACAGGAGAACACCGGGGAGCTGTTTTTT. It encodes CASSDTGQENTGELFF.

This clonotype appeared many times. The chain has TRBV7-9 and TRBJ2-1; 8 nucleotides align to TRBD1. Per the germline V gene, CDR1 is SEHNR and CDR2 is FQNEAQ (reference sequence). CDR3 length: 18 residues. V lost 4 bases and J lost 2; bases outside the gene matches: 13. CDR3 amino acids: CASSYRGNSFHPYNEQFF. In DNA form, the CDR3 reads TGTGCCAGCAGCTACAGGGGGAACTCCTTTCACCCCTACAATGAGCAGTTCTTC.

This clonotype showed up just a few times. The chain links TRBV27 to TRBJ2-1; 12 nucleotides agree with TRBD2. This CDR3 is built from 16 residues. Germline V lookup: CDR1 MNHEY, CDR2 SMNVEV (reference sequence). J lost 3 bases, V lost 4 bases, and 4 bases had no gene match. The chain's CDR3 is CASSSSGGAVYNEQFF. CDR3 sequence (DNA): TGTGCCAGCAGTTCTAGCGGGGGGGCCGTCTACAATGAGCAGTTCTTC.

As DNA, the CDR3 is TGTGCCAGCAGTCCCAAATCACGGACAGATTACGAGCAGTACGTC. It encodes CASSPKSRTDYEQYV. The chain carries TRBV6-2 or TRBV6-3 and TRBJ2-7; maybe TRBD1 (6 bases). CDR1 is MNHEY, CDR2 SVGEGT, per germline. The CDR3 spans 15 residues. Trimming stripped 5 bases from V and 4 bases from J, with 18 bases between.

The V call is TRBV20-1, the J call TRBJ2-1, with D tentatively TRBD1 (7 bases). The CDR3 is 16 residues long. Trimming stripped 1 base from V and 0 bases from J, with 13 bases between. The germline gives CDR1 DFQATT, CDR2 SNEGSKA (reference sequence). DNA for the CDR3: TGCAGTGCTAGAGTATCAGGGGGGAACTCCTACAATGAGCAGTTCTTC. This sequence encodes CSARVSGGNSYNEQFF.